These 13 T cell receptor beta chains came from one sample sequenced in a study of shared clonotypes between healthy human individuals. Here immunoSEQ multiplex PCR was the method, and the copy in TCRdb shows in-frame clones only, minus some. The sample lists 2 million to 2.5 million clones, about 95% occurring once. CD45RO-negative cells were positively selected for CCR7, leaving out terminally differentiated effector memory CD45RA+ cells. Sequencing was done on a sample of naive CD8+ T cells sorted from blood. Receptor source: a man younger than 35 in good health.

The chain uses TRBV5-1 and TRBJ2-5; D may be TRBD1 (5 bases). The germline gives CDR1 SGHRS, CDR2 YFSETQ. Trimming removed 4 bases at V and 1 base at J, with 11 bases between. The CDR3 consists of 14 residues. The CDR3 loop is CASSVGQGQETQYF. The CDR3 DNA reads TGCGCCAGCAGCGTCGGACAAGGCCAAGAGACCCAGTACTTC.

The J gene is TRBJ1-3, the V gene TRBV11-2; 9 bases are a match to TRBD1. CDR1 and CDR2 from the germline V gene are SGHAT and FQNNGV. J was trimmed by 2 bases and V by 5 bases; bases with no gene match: 7. There are 16 residues in the CDR3. CDR3 in amino acids: CASSPQTGGAGNTIYF. The DNA of the CDR3 is TGTGCCAGCAGCCCTCAGACAGGGGGTGCTGGAAACACCATATATTTT.

V and J are TRBV15 and TRBJ1-1; D not resolved. In germline, CDR1 is LNHNV, CDR2 YYDKDF (reference sequence). The CDR3 contains 12 residues. The CDR3 DNA follows: TGTGCTGTTGGCAAGTTGAACACTGAAGCTTTCTTT. It codes for CAVGKLNTEAFF. Looking up the rest from reference TRBV15 and TRBJ1-1 gives the full variable domain: DAMVIQNPRYQVTQFGKPVTLSCSQTLNHNVMYWYQQKSSQAPKLLFHYYDKDFNNEADTPDNFQSRRPNTSFCFLDIRSPGLGDTAMYLCAVGKLNTEAFFGQGTRLTVV.

Comment on this clone: Other DNA sequences in this specimen translate into the identical CDR3. This sequence joins TRBV7-9 and TRBJ2-7; D gene uncertain. This CDR3 has 13 residues. Germline loops: CDR1 SEHNR, CDR2 FQNEAQ (reference sequence). Deletions cut 5 bases from V and 4 bases from J, with 12 bases between. CDR3 bases: TGTGCCAGCAGCCCTACTGCATCGTACGAGCAGTACTTC. As protein: CASSPTASYEQYF.

Details on this clone: In the same sample, other DNA sequences code for this CDR3. V is TRBV27 and J is TRBJ1-6; perhaps TRBD1 as D (5 bases). Looked up from germline, CDR1 is MNHEY and CDR2 is SMNVEV (reference sequence). Trimming took off 0 bases at V and 6 bases at J, with 6 bases between the two ends. The CDR3 spans 14 residues. CDR3: CASSLSGVNSPLHF. The CDR3 DNA reads TGTGCCAGCAGTTTATCAGGGGTTAATTCACCCCTCCACTTT.

This chain uses TRBV15 with TRBJ2-3, with D possibly being TRBD2 (5 bases). Germline lookup yields CDR1 LNHNV and CDR2 YYDKDF (reference sequence). The V and J ends lost 3 bases and 6 bases respectively, with 10 bases between them. CDR3 length equals 13 residues. CDR3 sequence (DNA): TGTGCCACCAGCAGGGGAGACGAGGATACGCAGTATTTT. Translation gives CATSRGDEDTQYF.

As concerns this clone: The conserved final phenylalanine or tryptophan is absent from the CDR3, which likely points to a read error. It is unclear where the CDR3 begins or ends on the DNA, so no DNA is shown, and the CDR3 is as TCRdb lists it. The chain joins TRBV29-1 to TRBJ1-1; the table's D call of TRBD1 was not tested on the DNA. 9 amino acids form the CDR3, both terminal residues included. Per germline, CDR1 SQVTM and CDR2 ANQGSEA. CDR3 residues: CSALPRTGA.

V is TRBV11-2 and J is TRBJ1-6; possible D gene TRBD1, 6 bases. CDR3 length: 15 residues. From germline, CDR1 is SGHAT and CDR2 FQNNGV. Trimming stripped 5 bases from V and 8 bases from J, with 16 bases between. CDR3 sequence: CASSTYEPGDSPLHF. In nucleotides, the CDR3 is TGTGCCAGCAGCACATATGAGCCAGGGGATTCACCCCTCCACTTT.

The chain carries TRBV29-1 and TRBJ2-2; 13 bases line up with TRBD2. V lost 7 bases to trimming and J lost 7 bases; unmatched junction nucleotides: 12. Germline V gene sequence: CDR1 SQVTM, CDR2 ANQGSEA. CDR3 length equals 16 residues. The CDR3, as DNA: TGCAGCGCCTCGATCCTCGGACTAGCGGGAGTCGGGGAGCTGTTTTTT. It encodes CSASILGLAGVGELFF.

This clone was seen a single time. J is TRBJ2-7 and V is TRBV7-9; TRBD1 matches at 7 bases. CDR3 length: 16 amino acids. V was pared by 5 bases and J by 5 bases, with 15 bases of the junction left unmatched. Germline lookup yields CDR1 SEHNR and CDR2 FQNEAQ (reference sequence). CDR3 region: CASSPPEGALSHEQYF. For the CDR3, the DNA is TGTGCCAGCAGCCCACCCGAGGGGGCGCTTTCCCACGAGCAGTACTTC.

This chain connects TRBV6-6 to TRBJ2-1; 10 bases align to TRBD2. The J segment lost 4 bases and the V segment lost 4 bases, leaving 1 base of the junction unmatched. This CDR3 has 14 residues. The germline gives CDR1 MNHNY, CDR2 SVGAGI (reference sequence). The CDR3 coding sequence is TGTGCCAGCAGTTTGACTAGCGGGTACAATGAGCAGTTCTTC. It encodes CASSLTSGYNEQFF.

The chain uses TRBV6-5 and TRBJ2-5; D might be TRBD2 (6 bases). The germline gives CDR1 MNHEY, CDR2 SVGAGI. The CDR3 spans 15 residues. Deletions cut 6 bases from V and 3 bases from J, with 17 bases between. The CDR3 spells CASSFDSGGKETQYF. The CDR3 DNA reads TGTGCCAGCAGCTTTGACAGTGGGGGGAAAGAGACCCAGTACTTC.

The rearrangement uses TRBV29-1 and TRBJ1-1; D is undetermined. The V and J ends lost 4 bases and 1 base respectively, with 10 bases between them. In germline, CDR1 is SQVTM, CDR2 ANQGSEA. The CDR3 runs 13 residues. The CDR3 DNA reads as TGCAGCGTTGGCCGGGGAGAGAACACTGAAGCTTTCTTT. It is translated as CSVGRGENTEAFF.